These 21 T cell receptor beta chains originate from one sample sequenced in a study of T cells after yellow fever vaccination. A single record per CDR3 protein comes from TCRdb applying MiXCR to the 5' RACE reads. The sample lists some 390,000 distinct CDR3 sequences; around 20% were seen once. The sample consisted of PBMCs, taken before the yellow fever booster vaccination. These receptors originate from a man younger than 35 who received the YFV17D yellow fever vaccine.

This clonotype was observed at least ten times. The chain recombines TRBV27 with TRBJ1-5, with D hard to call. Trimming cost V 8 bases and J 1 base, with 9 bases left between them. Germline V lookup: CDR1 MNHEY, CDR2 SMNVEV (reference sequence). This CDR3 has 13 residues. The DNA of the CDR3 is TGTGCCAGCTGTATGGGCAGCAATCAGCCCCAGCATTTT. As protein: CASCMGSNQPQHF.

V usage is TRBV7-2 and J usage is TRBJ1-3; D uncertain. CDR3 length equals 14 residues. Germline CDR1 is SGHTA and CDR2 is FQGNSA. The V gene lost 5 bases and the J gene lost 4 bases, with 12 bases spanning the gap. The CDR3 loop is CASSAQPSGNTIYF. The CDR3 nucleotides read TGTGCCAGCAGCGCTCAGCCGTCGGGAAACACCATATATTTT.

The rearrangement joins TRBV6-2 or TRBV6-3 to TRBJ2-6, with 8 bases fitting TRBD1. Germline CDR1 MNHEY, CDR2 SVGEGT. CDR3 size: 17 residues. The V and J ends lost 5 bases and 0 bases, in that order; junction bases with no gene match: 6. The CDR3 is CASSHGTGLSGANVLTF. The CDR3 nucleotides are TGTGCCAGCAGTCACGGGACAGGTCTCTCTGGGGCCAACGTCCTGACTTTC.

V and J are TRBV4-1 and TRBJ1-2; 8 bases map to TRBD1. This CDR3 has 13 amino acids. Germline V gives CDR1 MGHRA, CDR2 YSYEKL. Trimming cost V 0 bases and J 14 bases; bases outside gene matches: 8. The CDR3: CASSQDRTDRGTF. CDR3 in DNA: TGCGCCAGCAGCCAAGATCGGACCGACAGGGGAACCTTC.

This clonotype was observed many times. CDR3 in amino acids: CASSKRGGQTDTQYF. CDR3 in DNA: TGTGCCAGCAGTAAGCGGGGGGGCCAAACAGATACGCAGTATTTT. The chain employs TRBV6-4 and TRBJ2-3; 10 bases match TRBD2. The CDR3 is 15 amino acids. The J segment lost 3 bases and the V segment lost 5 bases, leaving 5 bases of the junction unmatched. Germline lookup yields CDR1 MRHNA and CDR2 SNTAGT.

This clonotype was found many times. The rearrangement joins TRBV5-1 to TRBJ2-2; D remains ambiguous. CDR1 is SGHRS, CDR2 YFSETQ, per germline. The CDR3 contains 15 residues. Trimming took off 5 bases at V and 5 bases at J, with 16 bases between the two ends. As DNA, the CDR3 is TGCGCCAGCAGTCCCATTCTCGGCGGTACCGGGGAGCTGTTTTTT. Translated: CASSPILGGTGELFF.

There are a few counts of this clonotype. This sequence joins TRBV2 and TRBJ2-7, with 11 bases aligning to TRBD2. The CDR3 is 13 amino acids. Trimming cost V 8 bases and J 3 bases; bases outside gene matches: 3. Germline V gene data show CDR1 as SNHLY and CDR2 as FYNNEI. CDR3 residues: CASVGLAGYEQYF. The CDR3, as DNA: TGTGCCAGCGTCGGACTAGCGGGCTACGAGCAGTACTTC.

This clonotype was picked up a small number of times. This rearrangement joins TRBV6-1 to TRBJ2-1, with TRBD1 matching 9 bases. This CDR3 spans 15 amino acids. Germline CDR1 MNHNS, CDR2 SASEGT. The V segment lost 2 bases and the J segment 9 bases; nucleotides outside the gene matches: 8. The CDR3 sequence: CASSEHTGGESEQFF. The DNA for the CDR3 is TGTGCCAGCAGTGAACACACAGGGGGCGAGAGTGAGCAGTTCTTC.

Only a few counts were recorded for this clonotype. The J gene is TRBJ2-4, the V gene TRBV25-1, with 7 bases fitting TRBD2. This CDR3 region has 14 residues. V trimming: 0 bases; J trimming: 6 bases; junction bases outside the gene matches: 2. In germline, CDR1 is MGHDK, CDR2 SYGVNS. The CDR3, as DNA: TGTGCCAGCAGTGAATATTCTAGCGGAAACATTCAGTACTTC. As protein: CASSEYSSGNIQYF. The complete variable domain, with remaining parts taken from reference TRBV25-1 and TRBJ2-4, reads EADIYQTPRYLVIGTGKKITLECSQTMGHDKMYWYQQDPGMELHLIHYSYGVNSTEKGDLSSESTVSRIRTEHFPLTLESARPSHTSQYLCASSEYSSGNIQYFGAGTRLSVL.

This clonotype showed up just a few times. The rearrangement links TRBV6-2 or TRBV6-3 to TRBJ2-5; D call uncertain. V was trimmed by 6 bases and J by 4 bases, leaving 6 bases between them. Per germline, CDR1 MNHEY and CDR2 SVGEGT. CDR3 size: 11 residues. The CDR3 here is CASRSLETQYF. CDR3 bases: TGTGCCAGCAGATCCTTAGAGACCCAGTACTTC.

Only a few counts were recorded for this clonotype. The V call is TRBV29-1, the J call TRBJ2-1, with 7 bases that match TRBD1. This CDR3 region has 13 residues. V was pared by 7 bases and J by 5 bases, with 8 bases of the junction left unmatched. Germline values: CDR1 SQVTM, CDR2 ANQGSEA. CDR3 DNA sequence: TGCAGCGCAGGACAGGCTTGGGACAATGAGCAGTTCTTC. Translated: CSAGQAWDNEQFF.

This chain links TRBV25-1 with TRBJ2-2; D call uncertain. The germline CDR1 and CDR2 sequences are MGHDK and SYGVNS. The V and J ends lost 5 bases and 6 bases respectively, with 10 bases between them. The CDR3 contains 13 residues. The CDR3 DNA follows: TGTGCCAGCAGTCCCACCGGGCCCGGGGAGCTGTTTTTT. Residues: CASSPTGPGELFF.

This chain connects TRBV4-2 to TRBJ1-6, with a tentative D call TRBD1 (5 bases). V was pared by 1 base and J by 10 bases, with 14 bases between. CDR1 and CDR2 from the germline V gene are LGHNA and YNFKEQ. The CDR3 length is 15 residues. CDR3 amino acids: CASSQGGGVNSPLHF. The DNA of the CDR3 is TGTGCCAGCAGCCAAGGGGGGGGGGTCAACTCACCCCTCCACTTT.

V usage is TRBV5-1 and J usage is TRBJ2-5; tentative D call: TRBD1 (6 bases). The V end was cut by 4 bases, the J end by 0 bases, with 10 bases between. This CDR3 region has 14 residues. CDR1 and CDR2 from the germline V gene are SGHRS and YFSETQ. The CDR3 nucleotides are TGCGCCAGCAGCAGACAGGCGGACCAAGAGACCCAGTACTTC. As protein: CASSRQADQETQYF.

The V and J genes are TRBV20-1 and TRBJ2-2; 12 bases are shared with TRBD2. V lost 5 bases to trimming and J lost 3 bases; unmatched junction nucleotides: 7. This CDR3 has 16 amino acids. Germline CDR1 reads DFQATT; CDR2 reads SNEGSKA (reference sequence). The CDR3 sequence is CSARLRLAGDTGELFF. The CDR3 DNA follows: TGCAGTGCTCGACTCAGACTAGCGGGGGACACCGGGGAGCTGTTTTTT.

This chain connects TRBV12-3 or TRBV12-4 to TRBJ1-2; D gene ambiguous. There are 13 residues in the CDR3. Deletions cut 3 bases from V and 2 bases from J, with 7 bases between. This chain's CDR3 is CASSFRENYGYTF. The CDR3, as DNA: TGTGCCAGCAGTTTTAGGGAAAACTATGGCTACACCTTC.

CDR3: CASSSSEAGEQYV. Here the CDR3 DNA reads TGTGCCAGCAGCTCTAGCGAGGCGGGCGAGCAGTACGTC. The V and J genes are TRBV7-2 and TRBJ2-7, with D maybe TRBD2 (6 bases). The V end lost 4 bases, the J end lost 6 bases, and 13 bases lay between the germline ends. The CDR3 spans 13 residues. Germline V CDR1 and CDR2: SGHTA, FQGNSA.

This clonotype has a handful of counts. The chain employs TRBV3-1 and TRBJ2-5; D not certain. Germline values: CDR1 LGHDT, CDR2 YNNKEL (reference sequence). The CDR3 has 14 amino acids. V was clipped by 6 bases and J by 0 bases, with 11 bases between them. The CDR3: CASRRQSYQETQYF. DNA of the CDR3: TGTGCCAGCAGGCGTCAGTCGTACCAAGAGACCCAGTACTTC.

The chain uses TRBV18 and TRBJ2-3; tentative D call: TRBD1 (5 bases). The CDR3 has 13 amino acids. The V end was cut by 6 bases, the J end by 4 bases, with 11 bases between. Per germline, CDR1 KGHSH and CDR2 LQKENI. CDR3 sequence: CASSRQGPDTQYF. The CDR3 DNA reads as TGTGCCAGCTCCCGTCAGGGTCCAGATACGCAGTATTTT.

The V and J genes are TRBV6-2 or TRBV6-3 and TRBJ2-1; D gene uncertain. Germline assignment: CDR1 MNHEY and CDR2 SVGEGT. V dropped 8 bases and J dropped 14 bases, with 22 bases sitting between them. The CDR3 has 13 amino acids. CDR3 residues: CASLTVNSNREFF. The CDR3 nucleotides read TGTGCCAGCCTTACAGTTAATTCCAATCGGGAGTTCTTC.

The chain employs TRBV11-3 and TRBJ2-7, with unresolved D. Trimming took 5 bases from V and 1 from J, leaving 12 bases between them. Germline V gives CDR1 SGHNT, CDR2 YENEEA. The CDR3 has 14 residues. The CDR3: CASSPDGRSYEQYF. Written as DNA, the CDR3 is TGTGCCAGCAGCCCAGACGGCAGATCCTACGAGCAGTACTTC. The variable domain in full, completed from reference TRBV11-3 and TRBJ2-7, reads EAGVVQSPRYKIIEKKQPVAFWCNPISGHNTLYWYLQNLGQGPELLIRYENEEAVDDSQLPKDRFSAERLKGVDSTLKIQPAELGDSAVYLCASSPDGRSYEQYFGPGTRLTVT.